Listed here are 28 T cell receptor beta chains from one sample, sequenced in a study of cytomegalovirus exposure and HLA in healthy donors. The PCR made use of 60 Vbeta and 13 Jbeta primers. Sequenced by immunoSEQ multiplex PCR; TCRdb stores in-frame clones only, minus some. The profile shows about 130,000 clones, about 74% of them singletons. Source material: PBMCs. These receptors originate from a man aged 40-55 years in good health and CMV-seropositive.

V and J are TRBV2 and TRBJ2-5; TRBD2 matches at 14 bases. The junction had 5 bases not matched to a gene; V was cut back by 7 bases and J by 4 bases. There are 15 residues in the CDR3. The V gene's germline CDR1 is SNHLY and CDR2 FYNNEI. Here the CDR3 reads CASTGLAGGLETQYF. Written as DNA, the CDR3 is TGTGCCAGCACCGGACTAGCGGGAGGCCTAGAGACCCAGTACTTC.

The chain recombines TRBV11-2 with TRBJ1-2; 7 bases align to TRBD1. The V gene end was trimmed by 5 bases and the J gene end by 4 bases; junction bases not matched to a gene: 4. Germline V gene data show CDR1 as SGHAT and CDR2 as FQNNGV. This CDR3 has 13 amino acids. As DNA, the CDR3 is TGTGCCAGCAGCCCTGGGACAGTCTATGGCTACACCTTC. It translates to CASSPGTVYGYTF.

This chain links TRBV27 with TRBJ1-5; 8 bases fit TRBD1. The V and J ends lost 1 base and 4 bases, in that order; junction bases with no gene match: 9. The CDR3 covers 17 residues. Germline CDR1 and CDR2: MNHEY and SMNVEV (reference sequence). The CDR3 sequence: CASSLFQGAYRNQPQHF. The CDR3 nucleotides read TGTGCCAGCAGTTTATTCCAGGGGGCTTATCGGAATCAGCCCCAGCATTTT.

This chain links TRBV5-6 with TRBJ2-2, with D hard to call. Trimming cost V 2 bases and J 5 bases, with 10 bases left between them. CDR1 and CDR2 (germline): SGHDT, YYEEEE. This CDR3 is built from 14 residues. For the CDR3, the DNA is TGTGCCAGCAGCTTACCCAAACAAACCGGGGAGCTGTTTTTT. Residues: CASSLPKQTGELFF.

In its sample, this clone was seen a few times. The V call is TRBV6-5, the J call TRBJ1-5, with TRBD1 as a possible D gene (6 bases). CDR1 and CDR2 from the germline V gene are MNHEY and SVGAGI. This CDR3 region has 14 residues. V was cut by 6 bases and J by 4 bases, with 13 bases left in between. CDR3 bases: TGTGCCAGCAGGGCCCACAGGGAGAATCAGCCCCAGCATTTT. It specifies CASRAHRENQPQHF.

This clone was recorded a few times. The chain employs TRBV27 and TRBJ2-7, with D perhaps TRBD1 (6 bases). Looked up from germline, CDR1 is MNHEY and CDR2 is SMNVEV (reference sequence). This CDR3 is built from 13 residues. With 2 bases removed from V and 2 bases from J, the gap between germline ends came to 7 bases. CDR3 loop: CASSLRTAYEQYF. The DNA of the CDR3 is TGTGCCAGCAGTTTACGGACAGCCTACGAGCAGTACTTC.

V and J are TRBV29-1 and TRBJ2-7; possible D gene TRBD1, 6 bases. Germline V gene sequence: CDR1 SQVTM, CDR2 ANQGSEA. Trimming shortened V by 3 bases and J by 2 bases, and 17 bases separated the two germline ends. The CDR3 loop spans 15 amino acids. In DNA, the CDR3 is TGCAGCGTTGAGGGCGGTGGACAGCATGCCTACGAGCAGTACTTC. Translated: CSVEGGGQHAYEQYF.

This clone was observed a few times. The chain couples TRBV15 to TRBJ2-2; perhaps TRBD1 as D (6 bases). V shed 0 bases and J shed 4 bases, with 12 bases lying between them. Germline loops: CDR1 LNHNV, CDR2 YYDKDF (reference sequence). The length of the CDR3 is 16 residues. In DNA, the CDR3 is TGTGCCACCAGCAGAGACACAGGGCGGGTCACCGGGGAGCTGTTTTTT. Its protein is CATSRDTGRVTGELFF.

The chain couples TRBV7-8 to TRBJ2-7; the D gene is possibly TRBD2 (6 bases). In germline, CDR1 is SGHVS, CDR2 FQNEAQ. With 5 bases removed from V and 0 bases from J, the gap between germline ends came to 17 bases. CDR3 length equals 16 residues. In DNA form, the CDR3 reads TGTGCCAGCAGCACAACCGGGACTTCAAGCTCCTACGAGCAGTACTTC. Translated: CASSTTGTSSSYEQYF. Full variable domain (missing parts from reference TRBV7-8 and TRBJ2-7): GAGVSQSPRYKVAKRGQDVALRCDPISGHVSLFWYQQALGQGPEFLTYFQNEAQLDKSGLPSDRFFAERPEGSVSTLKIQRTQQEDSAVYLCASSTTGTSSSYEQYFGPGTRLTVT.

The genes are TRBV28 and TRBJ1-2; 9 positions match TRBD1. The CDR3 spans 14 residues. The junction had 2 bases not matched to a gene; V was cut back by 1 base and J by 5 bases. CDR1 MDHEN and CDR2 SYDVKM come from the germline V gene. CDR3 sequence: CASSLSGTGYGYTF. In DNA, the CDR3 is TGTGCCAGCAGTTTATCCGGGACAGGGTATGGCTACACCTTC.

The chain employs TRBV6-6 and TRBJ2-7, with TRBD1 as a possible D gene (6 bases). The J call is uncertain, as TRBJ2-5 better fits the DNA end. From germline, CDR1 is MNHNY and CDR2 SVGAGI (reference sequence). This CDR3 is built from 15 residues. This CDR3 is CASSYAGAGQETQYF. CDR3 DNA sequence: TGTGCCAGCAGTTACGCAGGGGCAGGACAAGAGACCCAGTACTTC.

This rearrangement joins TRBV7-8 to TRBJ1-2, with 7 nucleotides matching TRBD1. This CDR3 is 13 amino acids long. Germline V CDR1 and CDR2: SGHVS, FQNEAQ. The V segment lost 5 bases and the J segment 6 bases; nucleotides outside the gene matches: 6. The CDR3 DNA follows: TGTGCCAGCAGCCACAGTGACAGGGATGGCTACACCTTC. This encodes CASSHSDRDGYTF.

This clone was seen more than once but under ten times. The chain employs TRBV28 and TRBJ1-3; D is uncertain. V was shortened by 6 bases and J by 1 base, with 13 bases between the two germline ends. CDR3 length: 15 residues. Looked up from germline, CDR1 is MDHEN and CDR2 is SYDVKM. The CDR3 DNA reads as TGTGCCAGCAGATCATTTACGGGTTCTGGAAACACCATATATTTT. This gives the protein CASRSFTGSGNTIYF.

V usage is TRBV27 and J usage is TRBJ2-1; 10 bases agree with TRBD2. This CDR3 has 23 residues. Trimming cost V 1 base and J 0 bases; bases outside gene matches: 21. Germline lookup yields CDR1 MNHEY and CDR2 SMNVEV (reference sequence). CDR3: CASSLFPQGATSGVLSSYNEQFF. In nucleotides, the CDR3 is TGTGCCAGCAGTTTATTCCCCCAGGGGGCAACTAGCGGGGTACTTTCCTCCTACAATGAGCAGTTCTTC.

This clone has just a few counts. The rearrangement joins TRBV5-1 to TRBJ2-2; D call uncertain. V was shortened by 4 bases and J by 9 bases, with 13 bases between the two germline ends. The germline V gene encodes CDR1 SGHRS and CDR2 YFSETQ. This CDR3 is built from 13 residues. CDR3 region: CASSLLLGRELFF. For the CDR3, the DNA is TGCGCCAGCAGCCTACTGTTGGGCCGGGAGCTGTTTTTT.

The count of this clone is one. The CDR3 sequence: CASSLTGGSGANVLTF. In DNA, the CDR3 is TGCGCCAGCAGCTTAACAGGGGGATCTGGGGCCAACGTCCTGACTTTC. The chain carries TRBV5-1 and TRBJ2-6; 8 nucleotides match TRBD1. CDR3 size: 16 residues. Per the germline V gene, CDR1 is SGHRS and CDR2 is YFSETQ. V shed 2 bases and J 1 base; nucleotides not matched to a gene: 2.

The chain couples TRBV18 to TRBJ2-1, with 8 positions matching TRBD1. Trimming removed 2 bases from V and 5 bases from J; junction bases left unmatched: 2. The CDR3 is 14 amino acids. The germline CDR1 and CDR2 sequences are KGHSH and LQKENI. The CDR3: CASSPGTGHNEQFF. For the CDR3, the DNA is TGTGCCAGCTCACCAGGGACAGGTCACAATGAGCAGTTCTTC.

The chain links TRBV6-5 to TRBJ1-2, with 7 bases fitting TRBD1. From germline, CDR1 is MNHEY and CDR2 SVGAGI. There are 14 residues in the CDR3. The V segment lost 2 bases and the J segment 7 bases; nucleotides outside the gene matches: 7. The CDR3 DNA reads as TGTGCCAGCAGTTACAGGTCAGGGGGTGGTGGCTACACCTTC. This codes for CASSYRSGGGGYTF.

The table lists this clone with a few counts. This chain joins TRBV6-4 and TRBJ2-1; weak D call: TRBD2 (5 bases). CDR1 is MRHNA, CDR2 SNTAGT, per germline. Trimming removed 3 bases at V and 0 bases at J, with 12 bases between. The CDR3 loop spans 16 amino acids. CDR3: CASSDGETASYNEQFF. Here the CDR3 DNA reads TGTGCCAGCAGTGATGGGGAGACTGCCTCCTACAATGAGCAGTTCTTC.

This clone was seen more than once but under ten times. The genes are TRBV6-4 and TRBJ2-2, with D possibly TRBD2 on 7 matching bases. V was trimmed by 7 bases and J by 7 bases, leaving 16 bases between them. Germline CDR1 is MRHNA and CDR2 is SNTAGT. The CDR3 consists of 14 residues. CDR3 sequence (DNA): TGTGCCAGCACCCCGGGGGGCCCGGGCGGGGAGCTGTTTTTT. Its translation: CASTPGGPGGELFF.

The rearrangement links TRBV7-2 to TRBJ2-1; maybe TRBD1 (6 bases). Germline V gene lookup returns CDR1 SGHTA and CDR2 FQGNSA. Trimming pared 0 bases from V and 2 bases from J, leaving 11 bases between. The CDR3 extends over 16 amino acids. CDR3 bases: TGTGCCAGCAGCTTAGCGCCACAGGGAACCTACAATGAGCAGTTCTTC. This gives the protein CASSLAPQGTYNEQFF.

The rearrangement links TRBV5-1 to TRBJ2-3, with 7 bases fitting TRBD2. V was pared by 3 bases and J by 6 bases, with 4 bases of the junction left unmatched. CDR3 length: 13 amino acids. Germline values: CDR1 SGHRS, CDR2 YFSETQ. The chain's CDR3 is CASSSLGGDTQYF. CDR3 in DNA: TGCGCCAGCAGCTCCCTCGGGGGGGATACGCAGTATTTT.

For the CDR3, the DNA is TGTGCCAGCAGCGGGACTAGCGGGGGGGTATTTGGTAATGAGCAGTTCTTC. Translated, it gives CASSGTSGGVFGNEQFF. V is TRBV5-6 and J is TRBJ2-1, with TRBD2 matching 16 bases. J gave up 7 bases and V 4 bases, and 8 bases lay outside the gene matches. Germline V lookup: CDR1 SGHDT, CDR2 YYEEEE. This CDR3 comprises 17 residues. Using reference TRBV5-6 and TRBJ2-1 for the parts outside the CDR3, the full variable domain is DAGVTQSPTHLIKTRGQQVTLRCSPKSGHDTVSWYQQALGQGPQFIFQYYEEEERQRGNFPDRFSGHQFPNYSSELNVNALLLGDSALYLCASSGTSGGVFGNEQFFGPGTRLTVL.

This clone has only one observation. This chain joins TRBV15 and TRBJ2-1, with 9 bases identical to TRBD2. Trimming took 6 bases from V and 3 from J; bases not matched to a gene: 6. CDR1 is LNHNV, CDR2 YYDKDF, per germline (reference sequence). The CDR3 sequence is 15 residues long. CDR3 residues: CATRASSGDYNEQFF. The DNA for the CDR3 is TGTGCCACCAGGGCCTCTAGCGGGGACTACAATGAGCAGTTCTTC.

This clone was detected only once. The chain carries TRBV27 and TRBJ1-6; 7 positions match TRBD1. The germline V gene has CDR1 MNHEY and CDR2 SMNVEV (reference sequence). V shed 5 bases, J shed 4 bases, and the junction held 2 bases outside the gene matches. The CDR3 is made up of 14 amino acids. DNA of the CDR3: TGTGCCAGCAGTACAGGGGTTTATAATTCACCCCTCCACTTT. Encoded protein: CASSTGVYNSPLHF.

This clone came up once. The V and J genes are TRBV27 and TRBJ1-3; 7 bases are shared with TRBD1. Trimming removed 5 bases from V and 4 bases from J; junction bases left unmatched: 5. The CDR3 loop spans 14 amino acids. Germline CDR1 MNHEY, CDR2 SMNVEV (reference sequence). DNA of the CDR3: TGTGCCAGCAGTCGTGGGACAGTCGGAAACACCATATATTTT. As protein: CASSRGTVGNTIYF.

The rearrangement links TRBV2 to TRBJ1-3; D remains ambiguous. CDR1 is SNHLY and CDR2 is FYNNEI in the germline V gene. The V end was cut by 7 bases, the J end by 1 base, with 5 bases between. The CDR3 has 12 amino acids. This CDR3 is CASKESGNTIYF. The CDR3 DNA sequence: TGTGCCAGCAAAGAGTCTGGAAACACCATATATTTT.

This clone was observed once. The V call is TRBV5-1, the J call TRBJ2-6, with 7 bases that match TRBD1. The V gene's germline CDR1 is SGHRS and CDR2 YFSETQ. The ends lost 8 bases at V and 0 bases at J; junction bases unmatched: 11. The CDR3 spans 17 residues. This CDR3 is CASFPGQAHSGANVLTF. CDR3 in DNA: TGCGCCAGTTTCCCTGGACAGGCGCACTCTGGGGCCAACGTCCTGACTTTC.